This passage covers 2 T cell receptor beta chains from one sample sequenced in a study of cytomegalovirus exposure and HLA in healthy donors. 60 Vbeta and 13 Jbeta primers were used in PCR. Clones were read by immunoSEQ multiplex PCR, and TCRdb kept only the in-frame ones, dropping some. Here the sample spans around 120,000 clones, roughly four fifths being singletons. The sample was PBMCs. The receptor set was obtained from a boy aged 5 to 17 in good health and CMV-seronegative.

The chain employs TRBV6-5 and TRBJ1-2; possibly TRBD1 for D (5 bases). The ends were cut back, 5 bases at V and 8 bases at J, with 15 bases in the middle. This CDR3 spans 13 amino acids. Germline values: CDR1 MNHEY, CDR2 SVGAGI. The chain's CDR3 is CASSPSLGGGYTF. The CDR3 DNA sequence: TGTGCCAGCAGTCCGAGTTTGGGGGGGGGCTACACCTTC.

The J gene is TRBJ2-7, the V gene TRBV5-1; D possibly corresponds to TRBD2 (6 bases). Per the germline V gene, CDR1 is SGHRS and CDR2 is YFSETQ. Trimming took off 4 bases at V and 0 bases at J, with 14 bases between the two ends. The CDR3 extends over 15 amino acids. CDR3 in DNA: TGCGCCAGCAGCCTCCCCCGACTAGACTCCTACGAGCAGTACTTC. This sequence encodes CASSLPRLDSYEQYF.